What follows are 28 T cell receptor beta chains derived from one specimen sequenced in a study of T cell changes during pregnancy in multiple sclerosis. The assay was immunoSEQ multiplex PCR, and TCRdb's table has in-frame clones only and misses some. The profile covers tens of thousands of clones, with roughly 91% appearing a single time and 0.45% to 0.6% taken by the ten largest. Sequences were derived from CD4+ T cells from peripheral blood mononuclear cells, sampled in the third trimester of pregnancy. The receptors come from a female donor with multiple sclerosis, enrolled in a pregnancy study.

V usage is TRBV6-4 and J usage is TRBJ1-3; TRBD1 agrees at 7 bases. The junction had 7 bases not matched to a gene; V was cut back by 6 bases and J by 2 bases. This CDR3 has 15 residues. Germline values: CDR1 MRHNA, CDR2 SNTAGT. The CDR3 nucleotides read TGTGCCAGCAGCCAAACAGGGGAACCTGGAAACACCATATATTTT. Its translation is CASSQTGEPGNTIYF.

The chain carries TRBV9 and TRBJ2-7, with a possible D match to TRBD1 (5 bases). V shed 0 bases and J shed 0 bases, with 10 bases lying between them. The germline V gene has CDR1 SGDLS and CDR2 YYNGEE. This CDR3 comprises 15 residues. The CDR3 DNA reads TGTGCCAGCAGCGTAGGAGACAGAAACTCCTACGAGCAGTACTTC. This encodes CASSVGDRNSYEQYF.

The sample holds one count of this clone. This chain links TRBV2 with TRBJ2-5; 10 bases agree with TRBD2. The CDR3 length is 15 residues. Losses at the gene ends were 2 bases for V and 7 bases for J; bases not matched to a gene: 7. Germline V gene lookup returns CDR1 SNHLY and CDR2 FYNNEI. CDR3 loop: CASSETLAGVATQYF. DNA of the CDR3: TGTGCCAGCAGTGAAACCCTAGCGGGGGTCGCGACCCAGTACTTC. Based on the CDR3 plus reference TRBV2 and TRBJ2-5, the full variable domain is EPEVTQTPSHQVTQMGQEVILRCVPISNHLYFYWYRQILGQKVEFLVSFYNNEISEKSEIFDDQFSVERPDGSNFTLKIRSTKLEDSAMYFCASSETLAGVATQYFGPGTRLLVL.

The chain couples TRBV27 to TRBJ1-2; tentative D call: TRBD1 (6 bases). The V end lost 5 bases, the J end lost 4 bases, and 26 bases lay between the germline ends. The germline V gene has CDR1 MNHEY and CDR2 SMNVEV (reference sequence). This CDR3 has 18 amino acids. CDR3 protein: CASSKKGDNRRGIYGYTF. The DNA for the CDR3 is TGTGCCAGCAGTAAAAAGGGGGACAACAGAAGAGGGATCTATGGCTACACCTTC.

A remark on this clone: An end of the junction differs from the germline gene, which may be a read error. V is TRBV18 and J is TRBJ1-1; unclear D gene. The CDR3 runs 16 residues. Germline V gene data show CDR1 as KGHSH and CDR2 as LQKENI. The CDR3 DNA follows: TGTGCCAGCTCTCCACTAGGAGGGTGGAAGAACACTGAAGCTTTCTTT. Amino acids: CASSPLGGWKNTEAFF.

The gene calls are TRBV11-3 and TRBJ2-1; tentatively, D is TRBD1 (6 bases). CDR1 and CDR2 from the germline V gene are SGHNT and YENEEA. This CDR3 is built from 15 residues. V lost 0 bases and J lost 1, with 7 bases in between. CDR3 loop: CASSLEGGSYNEQFF. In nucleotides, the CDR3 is TGTGCCAGCAGCTTAGAAGGGGGTTCCTACAATGAGCAGTTCTTC. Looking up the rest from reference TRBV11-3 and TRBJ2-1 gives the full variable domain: EAGVVQSPRYKIIEKKQPVAFWCNPISGHNTLYWYLQNLGQGPELLIRYENEEAVDDSQLPKDRFSAERLKGVDSTLKIQPAELGDSAVYLCASSLEGGSYNEQFFGPGTRLTVL.

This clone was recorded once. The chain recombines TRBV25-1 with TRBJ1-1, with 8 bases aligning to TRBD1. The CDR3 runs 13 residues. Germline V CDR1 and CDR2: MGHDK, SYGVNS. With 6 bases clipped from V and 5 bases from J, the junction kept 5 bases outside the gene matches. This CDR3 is CASSQGALTEAFF. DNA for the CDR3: TGTGCCAGCAGCCAGGGGGCGCTGACTGAAGCTTTCTTT.

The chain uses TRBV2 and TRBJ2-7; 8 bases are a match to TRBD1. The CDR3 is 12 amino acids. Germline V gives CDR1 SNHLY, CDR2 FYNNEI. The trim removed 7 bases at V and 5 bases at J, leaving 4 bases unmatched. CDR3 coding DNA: TGTGCCAGCAACAGGGGGGTCGACGAGCAGTACTTC. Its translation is CASNRGVDEQYF. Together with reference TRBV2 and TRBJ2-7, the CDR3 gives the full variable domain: EPEVTQTPSHQVTQMGQEVILRCVPISNHLYFYWYRQILGQKVEFLVSFYNNEISEKSEIFDDQFSVERPDGSNFTLKIRSTKLEDSAMYFCASNRGVDEQYFGPGTRLTVT.

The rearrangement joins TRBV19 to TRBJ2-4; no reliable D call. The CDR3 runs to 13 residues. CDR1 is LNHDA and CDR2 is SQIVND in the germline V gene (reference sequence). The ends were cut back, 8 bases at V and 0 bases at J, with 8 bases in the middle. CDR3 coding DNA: TGTGCCAGTTCAGTCCTAGCCAAAAACATTCAGTACTTC. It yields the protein CASSVLAKNIQYF.

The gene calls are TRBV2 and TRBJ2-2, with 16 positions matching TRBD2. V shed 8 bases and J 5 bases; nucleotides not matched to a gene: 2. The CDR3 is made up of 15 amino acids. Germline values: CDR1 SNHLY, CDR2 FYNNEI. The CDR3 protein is CASVGLAGGTGELFF. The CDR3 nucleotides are TGTGCCAGCGTGGGACTAGCGGGGGGGACCGGGGAGCTGTTTTTT.

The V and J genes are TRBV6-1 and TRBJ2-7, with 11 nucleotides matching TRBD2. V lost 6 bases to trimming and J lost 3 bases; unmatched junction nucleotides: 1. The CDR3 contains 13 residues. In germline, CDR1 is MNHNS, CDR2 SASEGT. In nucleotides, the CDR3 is TGTGCCAGCAGACTAGCGGGGGACTACGAGCAGTACTTC. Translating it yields CASRLAGDYEQYF.

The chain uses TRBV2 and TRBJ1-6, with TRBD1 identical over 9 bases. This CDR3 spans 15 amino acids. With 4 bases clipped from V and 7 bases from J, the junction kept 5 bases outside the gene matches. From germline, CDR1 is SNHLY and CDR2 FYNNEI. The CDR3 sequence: CASSALTGGNSPLHF. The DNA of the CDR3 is TGTGCCAGCAGTGCCTTGACAGGGGGGAATTCACCCCTCCACTTT.

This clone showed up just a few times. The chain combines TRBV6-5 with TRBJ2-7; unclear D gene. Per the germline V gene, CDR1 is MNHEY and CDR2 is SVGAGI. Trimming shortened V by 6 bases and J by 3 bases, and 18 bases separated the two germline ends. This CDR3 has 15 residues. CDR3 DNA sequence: TGTGCCAGCAGGCCAGACACGTGGGCTTACTACGAGCAGTACTTC. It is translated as CASRPDTWAYYEQYF.

The CDR3 DNA is TGTGCCAGCAGCCCTAGGGGCACTGGGACCCAGTACTTC. The encoded protein is CASSPRGTGTQYF. The chain couples TRBV7-3 to TRBJ2-5; TRBD1 might be the D (5 bases). The CDR3 covers 13 residues. Germline V lookup: CDR1 SGHTA, CDR2 FQGTGA. Between the trimmed V and J ends, which lost 5 bases and 7 bases, there was a span of 14 bases.

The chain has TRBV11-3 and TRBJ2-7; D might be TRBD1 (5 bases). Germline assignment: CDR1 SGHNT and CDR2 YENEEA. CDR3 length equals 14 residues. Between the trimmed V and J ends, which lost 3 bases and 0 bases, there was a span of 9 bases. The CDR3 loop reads CASSLTDTSYEQYF. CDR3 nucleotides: TGTGCCAGCAGCTTGACGGACACCTCCTACGAGCAGTACTTC. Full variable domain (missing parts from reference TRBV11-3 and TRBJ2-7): EAGVVQSPRYKIIEKKQPVAFWCNPISGHNTLYWYLQNLGQGPELLIRYENEEAVDDSQLPKDRFSAERLKGVDSTLKIQPAELGDSAVYLCASSLTDTSYEQYFGPGTRLTVT.

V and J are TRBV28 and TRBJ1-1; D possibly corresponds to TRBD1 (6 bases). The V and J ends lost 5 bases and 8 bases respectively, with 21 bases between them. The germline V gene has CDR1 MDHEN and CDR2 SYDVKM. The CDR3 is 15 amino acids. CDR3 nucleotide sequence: TGTGCCAGCAGTCCCCCGGACAGACTGGGGAAAGAAGCTTTCTTT. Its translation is CASSPPDRLGKEAFF. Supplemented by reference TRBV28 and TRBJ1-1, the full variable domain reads DVKVTQSSRYLVKRTGEKVFLECVQDMDHENMFWYRQDPGLGLRLIYFSYDVKMKEKGDIPEGYSVSREKKERFSLILESASTNQTSMYLCASSPPDRLGKEAFFGQGTRLTVV.

CDR3: CASSFGDSSTDTQYF. CDR3 DNA sequence: TGCGCCAGCAGCTTCGGGGACAGCAGCACAGATACGCAGTATTTT. This chain links TRBV5-1 with TRBJ2-3, with 7 positions matching TRBD1. Losses at the gene ends were 2 bases for V and 0 bases for J; bases not matched to a gene: 3. CDR3 length: 15 residues. Per germline, CDR1 SGHRS and CDR2 YFSETQ.

This CDR3 reads CASKTDPLNTGELFF. For the CDR3, the DNA is TGTGCCAGTAAGACAGACCCCTTGAACACCGGGGAGCTGTTTTTT. The genes are TRBV9 and TRBJ2-2, with a possible D match to TRBD1 (5 bases). CDR3 length equals 15 residues. Trimming took off 8 bases at V and 1 base at J, with 15 bases between the two ends. Germline values: CDR1 SGDLS, CDR2 YYNGEE.

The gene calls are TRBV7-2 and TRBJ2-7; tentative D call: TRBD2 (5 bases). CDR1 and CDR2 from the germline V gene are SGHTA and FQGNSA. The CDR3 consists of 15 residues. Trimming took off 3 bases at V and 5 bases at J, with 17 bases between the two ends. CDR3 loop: CASSFDRGEINEQYF. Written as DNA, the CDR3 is TGTGCCAGCAGCTTCGATCGGGGAGAAATAAACGAGCAGTACTTC.

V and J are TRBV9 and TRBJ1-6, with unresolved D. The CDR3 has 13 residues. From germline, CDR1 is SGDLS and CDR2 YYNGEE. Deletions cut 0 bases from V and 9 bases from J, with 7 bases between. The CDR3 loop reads CASSVGNSSPLHF. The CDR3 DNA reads TGTGCCAGCAGCGTAGGAAACAGTTCACCCCTCCACTTT.

This CDR3 reads CSARSGTEAFF. The CDR3 bases are TGCAGTGCTAGGTCGGGGACTGAAGCTTTCTTT. The chain links TRBV20-1 to TRBJ1-1; D is unresolved. V dropped 3 bases and J dropped 5 bases, with 7 bases sitting between them. Germline loops: CDR1 DFQATT, CDR2 SNEGSKA (reference sequence). The CDR3 covers 11 residues.

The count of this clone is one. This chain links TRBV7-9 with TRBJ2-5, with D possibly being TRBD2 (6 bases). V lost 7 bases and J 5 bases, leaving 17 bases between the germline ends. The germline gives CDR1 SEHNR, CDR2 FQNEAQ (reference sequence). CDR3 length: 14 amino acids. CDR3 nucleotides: TGTGCCAGCACCTCCGGACTGGAGGGGGAGACCCAGTACTTC. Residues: CASTSGLEGETQYF.

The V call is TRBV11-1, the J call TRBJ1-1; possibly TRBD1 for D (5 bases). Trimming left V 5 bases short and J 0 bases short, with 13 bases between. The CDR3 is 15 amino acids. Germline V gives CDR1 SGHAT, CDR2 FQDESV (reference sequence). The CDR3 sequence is CASSPYRGMNTEAFF. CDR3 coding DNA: TGTGCCAGCAGCCCCTACCGGGGGATGAACACTGAAGCTTTCTTT. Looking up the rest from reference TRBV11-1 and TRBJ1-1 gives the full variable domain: EAEVAQSPRYKITEKSQAVAFWCDPISGHATLYWYRQILGQGPELLVQFQDESVVDDSQLPKDRFSAERLKGVDSTLKIQPAELGDSAMYLCASSPYRGMNTEAFFGQGTRLTVV.

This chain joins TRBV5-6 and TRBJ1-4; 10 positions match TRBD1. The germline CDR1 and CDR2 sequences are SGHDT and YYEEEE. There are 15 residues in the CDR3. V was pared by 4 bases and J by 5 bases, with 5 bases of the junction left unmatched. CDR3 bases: TGTGCCAGCAGCGTGATGGGACAGGGGAATGAAAAACTGTTTTTT. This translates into CASSVMGQGNEKLFF.

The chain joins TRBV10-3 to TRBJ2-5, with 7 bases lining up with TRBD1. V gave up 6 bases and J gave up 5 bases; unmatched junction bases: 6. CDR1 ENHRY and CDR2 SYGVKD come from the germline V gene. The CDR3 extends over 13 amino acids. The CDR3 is CAISTGAGETQYF. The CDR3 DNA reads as TGTGCCATCAGCACAGGGGCCGGGGAGACCCAGTACTTC.

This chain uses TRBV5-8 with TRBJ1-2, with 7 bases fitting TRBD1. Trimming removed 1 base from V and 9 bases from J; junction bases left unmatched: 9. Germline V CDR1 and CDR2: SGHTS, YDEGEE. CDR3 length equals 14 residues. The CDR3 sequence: CASSLLGQATRYTF. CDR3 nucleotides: TGTGCCAGCAGCTTGTTAGGACAGGCGACGCGCTACACCTTC.

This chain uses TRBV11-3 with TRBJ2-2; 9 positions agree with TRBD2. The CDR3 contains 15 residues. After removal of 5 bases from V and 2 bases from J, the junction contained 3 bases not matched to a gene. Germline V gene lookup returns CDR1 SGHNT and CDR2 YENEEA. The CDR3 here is CASSPSGVNTGELFF. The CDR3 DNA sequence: TGTGCCAGCAGCCCTAGCGGGGTTAACACCGGGGAGCTGTTTTTT.

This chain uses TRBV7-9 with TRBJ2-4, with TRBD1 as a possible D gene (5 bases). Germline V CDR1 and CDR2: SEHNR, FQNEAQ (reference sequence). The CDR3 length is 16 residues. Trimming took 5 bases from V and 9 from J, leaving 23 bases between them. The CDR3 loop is CASSGRTPTWESIQYF. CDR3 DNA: TGTGCCAGCAGCGGACGGACACCTACTTGGGAAAGCATTCAGTACTTC.